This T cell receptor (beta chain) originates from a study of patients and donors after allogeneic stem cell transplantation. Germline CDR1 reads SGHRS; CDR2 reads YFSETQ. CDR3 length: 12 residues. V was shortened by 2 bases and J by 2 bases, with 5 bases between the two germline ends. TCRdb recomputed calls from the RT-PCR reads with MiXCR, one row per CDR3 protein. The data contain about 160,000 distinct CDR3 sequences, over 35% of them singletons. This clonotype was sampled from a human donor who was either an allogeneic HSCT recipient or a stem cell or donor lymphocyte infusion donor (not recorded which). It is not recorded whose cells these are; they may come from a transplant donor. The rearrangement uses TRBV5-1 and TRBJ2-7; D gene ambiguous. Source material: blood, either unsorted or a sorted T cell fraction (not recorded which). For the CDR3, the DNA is TGCGCCAGCAGCTTCAGACCCTACGAGCAGTACTTC. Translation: CASSFRPYEQYF.